This is a list of T cell receptor beta chains from one sample in a study of vaccination effects on CD4 cells after COVID-19. For these receptors, no antigen is known. Assay used: immunoSEQ multiplex PCR; TCRdb lists only in-frame clones, some missing. Of approximately 46,000 clones in the sample, approximately 81% were seen once. The material sequenced was CD4+ T cells from PBMCs cultured without peptide, taken before COVID-19 vaccination. The receptor source for this set is a human donor who had a prior SARS-CoV-2 infection. CDR3s include the opening cysteine and the closing phenylalanine or tryptophan. The order of the fields is J gene, V gene, CDR3 length, clone size, D gene, CDR3 DNA, CDR3 protein. D genes are given only for firm matches. Only some rows state a clone size, as once, few, many or a class for expanded clones.

>TRBJ1-2|TRBV2|14|-|-
TGTGCCAGCAGTGAGGGCAGTCTTGTCTATGGCTACACCTTC
CASSEGSLVYGYTF
>TRBJ2-1|TRBV5-1|17|-|TRBD2
TGCGCCAGCAGCTTGGCATTCGGGCGGGAGAGTTACAATGAGCAGTTCTTC
CASSLAFGRESYNEQFF
>TRBJ1-2|TRBV5-5|16|-|TRBD1
TGTGCCAGCAGCTCATCCCCAAGACAGGGAAACTATGGCTACACCTTC
CASSSSPRQGNYGYTF
>TRBJ2-5|TRBV27|16|-|TRBD2
TGTGCCAGCAGCCGGAGCAGAGCGGGGGGGCGGTTGGCCCAGTACTTC
CASSRSRAGGRLAQYF
>TRBJ1-1|TRBV7-3|15|once|-
TGTGCCAGCAGCTTATCCGGGGACGGGTACACTGAAGCTTTCTTT
CASSLSGDGYTEAFF
>TRBJ2-1|TRBV24-1|14|few|TRBD1
TGTGCCACCAGTGATTTGGCAGGGGGCGATGAGCAGTTCTTC
CATSDLAGGDEQFF
>TRBJ2-3|TRBV7-9|19|few|TRBD2
TGTGCCAGCAGCTTAGTGAGGGGGCGACTAGCGGGGCCCCTTTATACGCAGTATTTT
CASSLVRGRLAGPLYTQYF
>TRBJ2-1|TRBV18|12|few|-
TGTGCCAGCTCACCTTCTTCCGATGAGCAGTTCTTC
CASSPSSDEQFF
>TRBJ1-1|TRBV7-2|14|-|-
TGTGCCAGCAGCTTAGCTTATCGGGAAACTGAAGCTTTCTTT
CASSLAYRETEAFF
>TRBJ2-5|TRBV7-2|16|few|TRBD2
TGTGCCAGCAGCCCAGGCCCAGCGGGAACAGTAGAGACCCAGTACTTC
CASSPGPAGTVETQYF
>TRBJ2-3|TRBV7-2|15|-|-
TGTGCCAGCAGCTTACTAGGTCAGGAGGCGGATACGCAGTATTTT
CASSLLGQEADTQYF
>TRBJ1-4|TRBV6-5|14|once|TRBD1
TGTGCCAGCACCGGACAGGGGGCGCTTGAAAAACTGTTTTTT
CASTGQGALEKLFF
>TRBJ1-2|TRBV2|12|-|-
TGTGCCAGCAGTGGACTTAACTATGGCTACACCTTC
CASSGLNYGYTF
>TRBJ2-7|TRBV4-1|15|-|-
TGCGCCAGCAGCCTACGGACCTCGGGAGACTACGAGCAGTACTTC
CASSLRTSGDYEQYF
>TRBJ2-7|TRBV5-1|16|few|-
TGCGCCAGCAGCTTATCCCCCGGGCAGGGAAACTACGAGCAGTACTTC
CASSLSPGQGNYEQYF
>TRBJ1-1|TRBV21-1|13|-|-
TGTGCCAGCAGCAAAGTGGCCGGGACTGAAGCTTTCTTT
CASSKVAGTEAFF
>TRBJ2-5|TRBV27|13|-|-
TGTGCCAGCAGTTTGGGTCCCAAAGAGACCCAGTACTTC
CASSLGPKETQYF
>TRBJ2-7|TRBV2|12|once|-
TGTGCCAGCAGTGAAGGGATTTACGAGCAGTACTTC
CASSEGIYEQYF
>TRBJ2-2|TRBV9|16|-|-
TGTGCCAGCAGCGTAGCTACGTCGAGCCTCCCCGGGGAGCTGTTTTTT
CASSVATSSLPGELFF
>TRBJ2-3|TRBV7-2|14|-|-
TGTGCCAGCAGCCCTCCGACTGCGGTAGCAACGCAGTATTTT
CASSPPTAVATQYF
>TRBJ2-3|TRBV5-6|14|-|-
TGTGCCAGCAGCTTGATGCAGGGATCTTATACGCAGTATTTT
CASSLMQGSYTQYF
>TRBJ2-7|TRBV12-5|14|-|TRBD2
TGTGCTAGTGGAAAGGGACTAGCTCCCTACGAGCAGTACTTC
CASGKGLAPYEQYF
>TRBJ2-3|TRBV5-1|15|-|-
TGCGCCAGCAGCTTTACAGGGATGAGCACAGATACGCAGTATTTT
CASSFTGMSTDTQYF
>TRBJ2-3|TRBV7-3|15|-|TRBD2
TGTGCCAGCAGCTTAGTAGCGGGAGTCCAAGATACGCAGTATTTT
CASSLVAGVQDTQYF
>TRBJ2-7|TRBV3-1/TRBV3-2|17|-|-
TGTGCCAGCAGCCAAGAAAAGCTGGTGGGCAGAATATACGAGCAGTACTTC
CASSQEKLVGRIYEQYF
>TRBJ2-2|TRBV7-2|15|few|TRBD2
TGTGCCAGCAGCTTAGTGGGACTAGCGACCGGGGAGCTGTTTTTT
CASSLVGLATGELFF
>TRBJ2-7|TRBV5-1|14|-|-
TGCGCCAGCAGCTTGGTGGCCGATAACTACGAGCAGTACTTC
CASSLVADNYEQYF
>TRBJ1-6|TRBV28|16|few|-
TGTGCCAGCAGTAAACCAGCAGGGCCCTATAATTCACCCCTCCACTTT
CASSKPAGPYNSPLHF
>TRBJ2-7|TRBV18|12|few|TRBD2
TGTGCCAGCTCACTAGCGGGAGACGAGCAGTACTTC
CASSLAGDEQYF
>TRBJ2-1|TRBV5-1|15|-|TRBD1
TGCGCCAGCAGCTCGACCGGGACAGAGTACAATGAGCAGTTCTTC
CASSSTGTEYNEQFF
>TRBJ1-5|TRBV2|14|-|-
TGTGCCAGCAGTGAAACATCTGTAGGACAGCCCCAGCATTTT
CASSETSVGQPQHF
>TRBJ2-2|TRBV5-5|14|-|-
TGTGCCAGCAGCTTGGTATCCTACACCGGGGAGCTGTTTTTT
CASSLVSYTGELFF
>TRBJ1-6|TRBV5-6|15|-|TRBD1
TGTGCCAGCAGCCACGGACAGGGTGATAATTCACCCCTCCACTTT
CASSHGQGDNSPLHF
>TRBJ2-1|TRBV3-1/TRBV3-2|17|-|TRBD2
TGTGCCAGCAGCCCAGTCGGGGGACTAGCGGGGAGGAATGAGCAGTTCTTC
CASSPVGGLAGRNEQFF
>TRBJ1-1|TRBV7-9|18|-|TRBD1
TGTGCCAGCAGCTTCCCCCTGGCAGGGGGGTTGGGGAACACTGAAGCTTTCTTT
CASSFPLAGGLGNTEAFF
>TRBJ1-2|TRBV2|12|few|-
TGTGCCAGCAGTGAATTCGACTATGGCTACACCTTC
CASSEFDYGYTF
>TRBJ2-1|TRBV19|16|once|-
TGTGCCAGTAGTCGCGGCGGGGTGTTTGCCTACAATGAGCAGTTCTTC
CASSRGGVFAYNEQFF
>TRBJ2-2|TRBV7-2|16|-|-
TGTGCCAGCAGCTTAGACAGTCCCGAATACACCGGGGAGCTGTTTTTT
CASSLDSPEYTGELFF
>TRBJ2-5|TRBV7-2|16|once|TRBD1
TGTGCCAGCAGCCGGGGGGGACAGGGGGCGGGAGAGACCCAGTACTTC
CASSRGGQGAGETQYF
>TRBJ1-3|TRBV7-2|15|-|-
TGTGCCAGCAGGTTTTCCGGGACACCTGGAAACACCATATATTTT
CASRFSGTPGNTIYF
>TRBJ2-2|TRBV5-1|14|few|-
TGCGCCAGCAGCTTATTTTACAACACCGGGGAGCTGTTTTTT
CASSLFYNTGELFF